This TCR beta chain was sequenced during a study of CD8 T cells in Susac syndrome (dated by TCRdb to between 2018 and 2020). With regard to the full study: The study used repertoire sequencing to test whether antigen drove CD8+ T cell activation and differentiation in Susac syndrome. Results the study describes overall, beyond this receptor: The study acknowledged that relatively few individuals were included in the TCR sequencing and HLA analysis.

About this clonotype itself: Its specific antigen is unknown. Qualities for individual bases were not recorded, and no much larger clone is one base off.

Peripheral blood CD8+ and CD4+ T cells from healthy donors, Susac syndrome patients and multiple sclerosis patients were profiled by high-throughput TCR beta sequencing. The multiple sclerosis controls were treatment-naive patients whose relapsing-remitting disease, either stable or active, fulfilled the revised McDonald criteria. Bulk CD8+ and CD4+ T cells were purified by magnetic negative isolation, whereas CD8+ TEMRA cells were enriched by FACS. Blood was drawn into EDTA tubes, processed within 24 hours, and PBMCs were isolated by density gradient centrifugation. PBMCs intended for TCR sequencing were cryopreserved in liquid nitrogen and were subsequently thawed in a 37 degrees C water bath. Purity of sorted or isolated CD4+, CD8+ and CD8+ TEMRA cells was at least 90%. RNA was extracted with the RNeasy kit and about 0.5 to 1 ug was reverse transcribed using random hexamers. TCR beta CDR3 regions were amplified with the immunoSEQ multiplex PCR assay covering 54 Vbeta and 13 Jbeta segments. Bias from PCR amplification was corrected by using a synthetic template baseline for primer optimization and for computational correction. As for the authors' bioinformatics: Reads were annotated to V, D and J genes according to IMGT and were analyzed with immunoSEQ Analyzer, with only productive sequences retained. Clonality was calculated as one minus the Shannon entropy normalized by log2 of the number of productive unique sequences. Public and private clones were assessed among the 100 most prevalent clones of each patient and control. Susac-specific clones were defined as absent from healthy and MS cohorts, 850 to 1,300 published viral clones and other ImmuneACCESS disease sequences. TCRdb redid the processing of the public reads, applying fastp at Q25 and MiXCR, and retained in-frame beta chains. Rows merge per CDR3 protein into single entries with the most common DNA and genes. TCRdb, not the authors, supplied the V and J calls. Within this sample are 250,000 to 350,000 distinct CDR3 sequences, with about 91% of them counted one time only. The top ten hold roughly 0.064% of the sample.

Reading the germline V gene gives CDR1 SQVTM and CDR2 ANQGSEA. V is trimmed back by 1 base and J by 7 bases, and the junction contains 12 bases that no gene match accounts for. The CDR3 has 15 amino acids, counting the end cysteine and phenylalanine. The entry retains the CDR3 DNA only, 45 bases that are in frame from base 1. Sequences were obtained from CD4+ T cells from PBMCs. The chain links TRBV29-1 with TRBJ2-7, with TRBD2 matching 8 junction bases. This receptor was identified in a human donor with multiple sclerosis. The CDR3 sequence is CSVEVPLRGVGEQYF. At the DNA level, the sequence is TGCAGCGTTGAAGTTCCGTTGCGGGGGGTAGGAGAGCAGTACTTC.